The T cell receptor (beta chain) under discussion was sequenced for a study of CD8 T cells in ankylosing spondylitis. The CDR3 length is 16 residues. Per germline, CDR1 LNHNV and CDR2 YYDKDF (reference sequence). Trimming removed 1 base at V and 1 base at J, with 14 bases between. A few counts support this clonotype. Antigen unknown. A quantitative 5'-RACE method, one with molecular barcodes, was used to make TCR beta libraries. TCRdb analysed the 5' RACE reads with MiXCR anew, one entry per CDR3 protein. Among approximately 540,000 distinct CDR3 sequences listed, more than 9.5% were seen once. Points from the study as a whole: Seemingly characteristic of ankylosing spondylitis blood was a TCR beta motif consisting of about 8 highly homologous variants. Prior work had noted some motif variants in reactive arthritis blood and synovial fluid.

The sequencing input was blood, either unsorted or a sorted T cell fraction (not recorded which). This rearrangement joins TRBV15 to TRBJ2-7, with D uncertain. This clonotype originated in a male donor with ankylosing spondylitis. As DNA, the CDR3 is TGTGCCACCAGCAGAGGTGGCCACATGGGGTCCTACGAGCAGTACTTC. Translation gives CATSRGGHMGSYEQYF.